One and the same sample provided the 14 T cell receptor beta chains below, sequenced in a study of cytomegalovirus exposure and HLA in healthy donors. The PCR contained 60 Vbeta and 13 Jbeta primers. The protocol was immunoSEQ multiplex PCR, while the TCRdb copy is restricted to in-frame clones and leaves out a portion. The sample includes approximately 280,000 clones, 75% to 90% of them seen just once. The sequencing input was PBMCs. All receptors come from a man aged 35 to 55 in good health and CMV-seropositive.

The V call is TRBV30, the J call TRBJ2-5; 14 bases are shared with TRBD2. CDR1 and CDR2 from the germline V gene are GTSNPN and SVGIG (reference sequence). With 5 bases clipped from V and 2 bases from J, the junction kept 13 bases outside the gene matches. The CDR3 runs 18 residues. CDR3 in DNA: TGTGCCTGGGACCCGGGACTAGCGGGAGTTTGGGGTCAAGAGACCCAGTACTTC. This encodes CAWDPGLAGVWGQETQYF. The full variable domain, its missing parts supplied by reference TRBV30 and TRBJ2-5, is SQTIHQWPATLVQPVGSPLSLECTVEGTSNPNLYWYRQAAGRGLQLLFYSVGIGQISSEVPQNLSASRPQDRQFILSSKKLLLSDSGFYLCAWDPGLAGVWGQETQYFGPGTRLLVL.

The rearrangement links TRBV6-6 to TRBJ2-7; 8 positions match TRBD1. The CDR3 is 16 residues long. V gave up 6 bases and J gave up 0 bases; unmatched junction bases: 10. Germline V CDR1 and CDR2: MNHNY, SVGAGI (reference sequence). CDR3 bases: TGTGCCAGCAGGCCCCGGACAGGGATTAGCTCCTACGAGCAGTACTTC. It specifies CASRPRTGISSYEQYF.

The gene calls are TRBV15 and TRBJ1-4, with 9 bases fitting TRBD1. The CDR3 is 15 amino acids. CDR1 LNHNV and CDR2 YYDKDF come from the germline V gene (reference sequence). Losses at the gene ends were 4 bases for V and 5 bases for J; bases not matched to a gene: 5. CDR3 protein: CATSTGDRVNEKLFF. CDR3 DNA: TGTGCCACCAGCACAGGGGACAGGGTAAATGAAAAACTGTTTTTT.

The chain joins TRBV27 to TRBJ2-5; TRBD1 aligns across 8 bases. Germline trimming cut 6 bases from V and 1 base from J; bases unmatched to any gene: 7. Germline V gene sequence: CDR1 MNHEY, CDR2 SMNVEV (reference sequence). The CDR3 length is 15 residues. The CDR3 here is CASSLRDRSQETQYF. The CDR3 nucleotides read TGTGCCAGCAGCCTTCGGGACAGGTCCCAAGAGACCCAGTACTTC.

This clone was found a few times. V is TRBV2 and J is TRBJ2-7; D is unclear. Trimming stripped 8 bases from V and 0 bases from J, with 11 bases between. This CDR3 is 13 amino acids long. From germline, CDR1 is SNHLY and CDR2 FYNNEI. The CDR3 spells CASSSSRSYEQYF. Written as DNA, the CDR3 is TGTGCCAGCTCCTCCTCCCGCTCCTACGAGCAGTACTTC.

The chain has TRBV9 and TRBJ2-3, with TRBD2 matching over 8 bases. V lost 4 bases to trimming and J lost 0 bases; unmatched junction nucleotides: 13. The CDR3 covers 18 residues. Looked up from germline, CDR1 is SGDLS and CDR2 is YYNGEE. The CDR3 spells CASSRTLVTSVSTDTQYF. The DNA of the CDR3 is TGTGCCAGCAGCCGAACCTTAGTGACTAGCGTTAGCACAGATACGCAGTATTTT.

The chain joins TRBV7-9 to TRBJ2-2; 10 bases agree with TRBD1. V trimming: 8 bases; J trimming: 3 bases; junction bases outside the gene matches: 6. CDR1 SEHNR and CDR2 FQNEAQ come from the germline V gene (reference sequence). The CDR3 is 15 residues long. The DNA for the CDR3 is TGTGCCAGCCCGAGACAGGGGGCGGACACCGGGGAGCTGTTTTTT. This codes for CASPRQGADTGELFF.

V usage is TRBV2 and J usage is TRBJ2-7, with TRBD1 identical over 8 bases. J was trimmed by 6 bases and V by 5 bases; bases with no gene match: 6. Germline values: CDR1 SNHLY, CDR2 FYNNEI. The CDR3 sequence is 13 residues long. CDR3 bases: TGTGCCAGCAGTCACCAGGGGGCGACCGAGCAGTACTTC. Amino acid sequence: CASSHQGATEQYF. Using reference TRBV2 and TRBJ2-7 for the parts outside the CDR3, the full variable domain is EPEVTQTPSHQVTQMGQEVILRCVPISNHLYFYWYRQILGQKVEFLVSFYNNEISEKSEIFDDQFSVERPDGSNFTLKIRSTKLEDSAMYFCASSHQGATEQYFGPGTRLTVT.

The chain joins TRBV2 to TRBJ2-5; D might be TRBD2 (6 bases). Germline V gene sequence: CDR1 SNHLY, CDR2 FYNNEI. Trimming pared 4 bases from V and 3 bases from J, leaving 9 bases between. This CDR3 has 13 amino acids. In nucleotides, the CDR3 is TGTGCCAGCAGTGCGGTAGCGGAAGAGACCCAGTACTTC. The encoded protein is CASSAVAEETQYF.

The chain is built from TRBV19 and TRBJ1-2; the match to TRBD1 covers 7 bases. Unmatched junction bases numbered 7, after V lost 10 bases and J lost 2 bases. The CDR3 runs to 13 residues. CDR1 is LNHDA, CDR2 SQIVND, per germline (reference sequence). The CDR3 bases are TGTGCCACCTCCGGGACAGAGAACTATGGCTACACCTTC. This translates into CATSGTENYGYTF. Together with reference TRBV19 and TRBJ1-2, the CDR3 gives the full variable domain: DGGITQSPKYLFRKEGQNVTLSCEQNLNHDAMYWYRQDPGQGLRLIYYSQIVNDFQKGDIAEGYSVSREKKESFPLTVTSAQKNPTAFYLCATSGTENYGYTFGSGTRLTVV.

Concerning this clone: The same CDR3 can be traced to other DNA sequences in this sample. The V call is TRBV7-9, the J call TRBJ1-2; D is possibly TRBD1 (6 bases). V was shortened by 0 bases and J by 0 bases, with 8 bases between the two germline ends. Germline loops: CDR1 SEHNR, CDR2 FQNEAQ (reference sequence). The CDR3 consists of 15 residues. This CDR3 reads CASSLAGAANYGYTF. The CDR3, as DNA: TGTGCCAGCAGCTTAGCGGGGGCCGCTAACTATGGCTACACCTTC.

In regard to this clone: A read error may account for a junction end that differs from germline. This chain connects TRBV20-1 to TRBJ2-7, with 9 bases fitting TRBD1. This CDR3 has 11 residues. Germline CDR1 and CDR2: DFQATT and SNEGSKA (reference sequence). Here the CDR3 reads CSARDRGTEYF. DNA of the CDR3: TGCAGTGCTCGAGACAGGGGGACGGAGTACTTC.

The rearrangement links TRBV5-1 to TRBJ2-7; no clear D gene. This CDR3 spans 14 amino acids. The germline V gene has CDR1 SGHRS and CDR2 YFSETQ. The V gene lost 4 bases and the J gene lost 0 bases, with 11 bases spanning the gap. The CDR3 DNA reads as TGCGCCAGCAGCGGCGGCGGAAGCTCCTACGAGCAGTACTTC. The encoded protein is CASSGGGSSYEQYF.

The V and J genes are TRBV28 and TRBJ2-7; 11 bases are shared with TRBD1. Germline V gene data show CDR1 as MDHEN and CDR2 as SYDVKM. V trimming: 7 bases; J trimming: 4 bases; junction bases outside the gene matches: 9. This CDR3 has 15 amino acids. CDR3 nucleotides: TGTGCCAGCAATGCGGCCGGGACAGGGGGATACGAGCAGTACTTC. Its translation: CASNAAGTGGYEQYF.